The clone carrying this TCR beta chain occurred a few times. Antigen unknown. Investigators reverse transcribed all isolated RNA, so they sequenced expressed TCRB transcripts. Profiling relied on immunoSEQ multiplex PCR, and the TCRdb table lists in-frame clones only, not all of them. The table records 150,000 to 180,000 clones, 8.1% of them present only once. The entry originates in a study of beta chain features in type 1 diabetes. General observations from the study: In comparison with healthy donors, patients had naive, central memory and Treg TCRB repertoires that appeared more similar. Type 1 diabetes patients had moderately but significantly shorter TCRB CDR3s in all four CD4+ subsets. The question of HLA type influencing TCRB rearrangement was one that remained unresolved here. There were fewer insertions and more deletions at the VDJ junctions of type 1 diabetes patients.

Looked up from germline, CDR1 is SGHRS and CDR2 is YFSETQ. Unmatched junction bases numbered 13, after V lost 5 bases and J lost 7 bases. The CDR3 is made up of 17 amino acids. The rearrangement joins TRBV5-1 to TRBJ2-4; 12 bases match TRBD2. This TCR derives from a man younger than 35 in good health. The specimen was central memory CD4+ T cells from blood. This CDR3 is CASRRTSGNGSPNIQYF. Here the CDR3 DNA reads TGCGCCAGCAGACGGACTAGCGGGAACGGTTCGCCTAACATTCAGTACTTC.